Listed below are T cell receptor beta chains from one sample, sequenced in a study of cytomegalovirus exposure and HLA in healthy donors. Method: immunoSEQ multiplex PCR; TCRdb's copy keeps in-frame clones and lacks some. The data contain around 100,000 clones, around three quarters of them seen just once; the ten biggest clones take up about 5.2%. The sample taken for sequencing was PBMCs. The receptors originated from a female donor in good health and CMV-seropositive. The CDR3 runs from the conserved cysteine through the conserved F or W. D genes are given only for firm matches. Size is stated for part of the rows, as once, few or many counts, or as a class when the clone is expanded.

V gene	D gene	clone size	CDR3 length	J gene	CDR3 protein	CDR3 DNA
TRBV20-1	-	-	11	TRBJ2-7	CSATRIYEQYF	TGCAGTGCCACAAGAATCTACGAGCAGTACTTC
TRBV10-3	-	-	12	TRBJ2-1	CAITNSYNEQFF	TGTGCCATCACTAACTCCTACAATGAGCAGTTCTTC
TRBV7-8	-	-	12	TRBJ1-5	CASSLRRVPQHF	TGTGCCAGCAGCTTACGGAGGGTGCCCCAGCATTTT
TRBV6-5	TRBD1	once	15	TRBJ2-7	CASSYWTGGAYEQYF	TGTGCCAGCAGTTACTGGACAGGGGGTGCCTACGAGCAGTACTTC
TRBV11-2	TRBD2	-	19	TRBJ2-3	CASSSLRRPSGGRTDTQYF	TGTGCCAGCAGCTCCCTCCGGAGACCTAGCGGGGGGCGGACAGATACGCAGTATTTT
TRBV18	TRBD1	-	15	TRBJ2-5	CASSPWTGGPETQYF	TGTGCCAGCTCACCCTGGACAGGGGGCCCGGAGACCCAGTACTTC
TRBV6-5	-	-	11	TRBJ2-7	CASRQGNEQYF	TGTGCCAGCCGCCAGGGCAACGAGCAGTACTTC
TRBV7-4	TRBD2	-	15	TRBJ2-7	CASSLVYLAVEEQYF	TGTGCCAGCAGCTTAGTATACCTAGCGGTGGAAGAGCAGTACTTC
TRBV27	-	-	15	TRBJ1-4	CASSQTRGTNEKLFF	TGTGCCAGCAGCCAAACAAGGGGAACTAATGAAAAACTGTTTTTT
TRBV28	-	-	12	TRBJ1-1	CASSPRGSEAFF	TGTGCCAGCAGCCCCCGAGGATCTGAAGCTTTCTTT
TRBV28	TRBD1	-	16	TRBJ1-2	CASSAGGTGGFYGYTF	TGTGCCAGCAGTGCAGGTGGGACAGGGGGCTTCTATGGCTACACCTTC
TRBV21-1	-	-	12	TRBJ1-5	CASVNIRGSQHF	TGTGCCAGCGTCAATATAAGAGGGTCCCAGCATTTT
TRBV10-3	TRBD1	-	15	TRBJ1-6	CAISEGQEKNSPLHF	TGTGCCATCAGTGAAGGACAGGAAAAAAATTCACCCCTCCACTTT
TRBV5-1	-	-	15	TRBJ2-6	CASSLTGNGANVLTF	TGCGCCAGCAGCCTTACAGGGAACGGGGCCAACGTCCTGACTTTC
TRBV7-2	-	few	15	TRBJ1-5	CASSSQTGINQPQHF	TGTGCCAGCAGCTCTCAAACAGGGATCAATCAGCCCCAGCATTTT
TRBV5-4	TRBD2	few	14	TRBJ2-1	CASSLPGGLNEQFF	TGTGCCAGCAGCTTGCCGGGGGGGCTCAATGAGCAGTTCTTC
TRBV30	TRBD1	once	15	TRBJ1-2	CAWSPPGGLNYGYTF	TGTGCCTGGAGTCCCCCAGGGGGATTAAACTATGGCTACACCTTC
TRBV29-1	TRBD2	-	11	TRBJ2-1	CSGGRGYEQFF	TGCAGCGGCGGGAGGGGCTATGAGCAGTTCTTC
TRBV11-3	-	-	15	TRBJ2-2	CASSLEGGMTGELFF	TGTGCCAGCAGCTTAGAAGGCGGAATGACCGGGGAGCTGTTTTTT
TRBV7-7	-	-	15	TRBJ2-5	CASSLATAQGWTQYF	TGTGCTAGCAGCTTAGCCACGGCCCAGGGGTGGACCCAGTACTTC
TRBV6-1	TRBD1	-	15	TRBJ2-1	CASRHEGARYNEQFF	TGTGCCAGCAGGCACGAGGGGGCCCGATACAATGAGCAGTTCTTC
TRBV6-6	TRBD1	-	15	TRBJ2-7	CASSSRDRSSYEQYF	TGTGCCAGCAGTAGCCGGGACAGAAGTTCCTACGAGCAGTACTTC
TRBV27	TRBD1	-	13	TRBJ1-2	CASSRGPNYGYTF	TGTGCCAGCAGTAGGGGGCCTAACTATGGCTACACCTTC
TRBV10-3	-	-	14	TRBJ2-5	CAINNGQRTETQYF	TGTGCCATCAATAACGGACAGCGAACAGAGACCCAGTACTTC
TRBV9	-	-	15	TRBJ2-5	CASSAGGRGQETQYF	TGTGCCAGCAGCGCGGGGGGGAGGGGGCAGGAGACCCAGTACTTC
TRBV28	TRBD1	-	18	TRBJ2-7	CASSLSPGVATGGREQYF	TGTGCCAGCAGTTTATCTCCAGGTGTAGCGACAGGGGGCCGCGAGCAGTACTTC
TRBV28	-	-	12	TRBJ1-2	CASQQGWGGYTF	TGTGCCAGCCAGCAGGGGTGGGGTGGCTACACCTTC
TRBV6-5	TRBD1	few	16	TRBJ1-6	CASSSQSTGTGSPLHF	TGTGCCAGCAGTTCGCAATCCACCGGGACAGGGTCACCCCTCCACTTT
TRBV6-1	TRBD1	-	15	TRBJ2-1	CASSLQGDSYNEQFF	TGTGCCAGCAGTCTACAGGGGGATTCCTACAATGAGCAGTTCTTC
TRBV7-8	-	-	16	TRBJ2-7	CASSIRVRENSYEQYF	TGTGCCAGCAGTATCCGGGTCCGGGAAAACTCCTACGAGCAGTACTTC
TRBV19	TRBD1	-	14	TRBJ1-2	CASSIRDRVNGYTF	TGTGCCAGTAGTATTAGGGACAGGGTGAATGGCTACACCTTC